This T cell receptor beta chain was captured by sequencing in a study of blood T cell repertoires in COVID-19. The data were produced by immunoSEQ multiplex PCR, yet TCRdb's version contains in-frame clones alone and is incomplete. In the table there are 200,000 to 250,000 clones, approximately 87% of which are singletons. V was shortened by 4 bases and J by 4 bases, with 16 bases between the two germline ends. The CDR3 covers 15 residues. Germline V lookup: CDR1 SNHLY, CDR2 FYNNEI. The rearrangement joins TRBV2 to TRBJ1-2; the D is unclear. This clonotype was obtained from a woman aged 50 to 65 with acute or convalescent COVID-19. Sequencing was carried out using peripheral blood. The CDR3 DNA is TGTGCCAGCAGTGGCCTTCGGGGTGTCATCTATGGCTACACCTTC. This translates into CASSGLRGVIYGYTF. The entire variable domain, with the rest obtained from reference TRBV2 and TRBJ1-2, is as follows: EPEVTQTPSHQVTQMGQEVILRCVPISNHLYFYWYRQILGQKVEFLVSFYNNEISEKSEIFDDQFSVERPDGSNFTLKIRSTKLEDSAMYFCASSGLRGVIYGYTFGSGTRLTVV.